This TCR beta chain was sequenced in a study of regulatory T cells in long-lasting Graves disease. Findings and limits, study-wide: No thyroid tissue was studied; the work used peripheral blood only. Patients with persistent disease showed a bias toward TRBV28, TRBJ1-2 and TRBJ2-5.

The V end was cut by 1 base, the J end by 4 bases, with 12 bases between. The CDR3 loop spans 14 amino acids. The germline V gene has CDR1 DFQATT and CDR2 SNEGSKA (reference sequence). Note on this clonotype: Its specificity is unknown.

Construction of the TCR beta libraries employed iRepertoire HTBI primers in conjunction with Arm-PCR of CDR3 regions. TCRdb reprocessed the multiplex PCR reads with MiXCR, giving one entry per CDR3 protein. The table has about half a million distinct CDR3 sequences, 12% seen once; the top ten hold around 10%. This sample's time point: newly diagnosed GD, antithyroid drugs for less than 3 months. With RNA extracted from PBMCs as input, the TCR library was made. An endocrinology department in Xi'an, China, supplied the patients. These sequences were also reported in another study, on T cells in Graves' hyperthyroidism and ophthalmopathy.

This sequence was found in a woman younger than 45 with Graves disease. The gene calls are TRBV20-1 and TRBJ2-3; D not resolved. Specimen: peripheral blood mononuclear cells (PBMCs), collected at new diagnosis, from a patient treated with antithyroid drugs. The CDR3 DNA follows: TGCAGTGCTAGAGGGGCCTTCGGCGCAGATACGCAGTATTTT. Translating it yields CSARGAFGADTQYF.